This TCR beta chain is drawn from a study of lymphopenia after photon versus proton radiotherapy. Study results and limitations: After the lymphocyte nadir, photon-treated repertoires showed oligoclonal expansion, especially of CD8+ Temra cells. A bigger post-nadir fall in TCR diversity correlated inversely with survival time in deceased patients. Under photons, naive T cells and diversity fell while effector/memory populations rose. Better survival with proton therapy was suggested as possible, not demonstrated.

Trimming took off 5 bases at V and 5 bases at J, with 13 bases between the two ends. The CDR3 extends over 13 amino acids. Germline CDR1 reads SNHLY; CDR2 reads FYNNEI. Concerning this clone: Its specificity is unknown.

TCRdb keeps only in-frame clones here, not all; method: immunoSEQ multiplex PCR. The data hold tens of thousands of clones, with roughly 92% observed a single time. This rearrangement joins TRBV2 to TRBJ2-7; no firm D call. Material: peripheral blood, obtained from a patient treated with photon-based radiotherapy. The origin of this receptor is a man aged 60 to 75 with cholangiocarcinoma. The CDR3 region is CASSFESEDEQYF. The CDR3 nucleotides read TGTGCCAGCAGTTTCGAAAGCGAAGACGAGCAGTACTTC.